These 29 T cell receptor beta chains originate from one sample sequenced in a study of T cell responses to AZD1222 COVID-19 vaccine (dated by TCRdb to 2020 to 2022). Receptors were amplified or captured by the immunoSEQ multiplex PCR assay. TCRdb retrieved this table from immuneACCESS and kept in-frame rearrangements only. Not all clones are present; in checked studies, unresolved V genes account for under half, and no reason is known for the remainder. The sample table contains 65,000 to 80,000 clones; only one count was recorded for about nine tenths of them. Jointly, the top ten make up approximately 4.5% of the sample. The time point label on this specimen signifies: baseline before first vaccination. The sequencing here drew on peripheral blood, taken on day 0 of AZD1222 vaccination. These receptor sequences come from an adult in good health.

The chain has TRBV2 and TRBJ1-5; tentatively, D is TRBD1 (5 bases). Germline V CDR1 and CDR2: SNHLY, FYNNEI. The CDR3 has 14 amino acids. Trimming took off 2 bases at V and 6 bases at J, with 11 bases between the two ends. The CDR3 bases are TGTGCCAGCAGTGAACCCCAGGGAAGTCAGCCCCAGCATTTT. It is translated as CASSEPQGSQPQHF.

CDR3 loop: CASSTRTVVGGYTF. CDR3 DNA sequence: TGTGCCAGCAGCACCCGGACGGTGGTCGGTGGCTACACCTTC. V gene TRBV7-9 combines with J gene TRBJ1-2; unclear D gene. The CDR3 spans 14 residues. V gave up 5 bases and J gave up 7 bases, with 17 bases separating them. CDR1 and CDR2 (germline): SEHNR, FQNEAQ (reference sequence).

The rearrangement links TRBV7-2 to TRBJ1-2; 7 bases line up with TRBD1. This CDR3 region has 13 residues. Germline V gene data show CDR1 as SGHTA and CDR2 as FQGNSA. Trimming at V came to 2 bases and at J to 8 bases, leaving 5 bases not matched to a gene. The CDR3 is CASSLTRDSGYTF. The CDR3 coding sequence is TGTGCCAGCAGCTTAACCAGGGACAGCGGCTACACCTTC.

V gene TRBV5-4 combines with J gene TRBJ1-2; D gene ambiguous. CDR3 length equals 13 residues. Deletions cut 4 bases from V and 6 bases from J, with 13 bases between. Germline V lookup: CDR1 SGHNT, CDR2 YYREEE (reference sequence). As DNA, the CDR3 is TGTGCCAGCAGCCGCCAAGGTGGGAATGGCTACACCTTC. Its protein product is CASSRQGGNGYTF.

The chain joins TRBV4-1 to TRBJ2-1; possibly TRBD2 for D (5 bases). The CDR3 loop spans 16 amino acids. V was clipped by 0 bases and J by 5 bases, with 14 bases between them. Looked up from germline, CDR1 is MGHRA and CDR2 is YSYEKL. CDR3 nucleotide sequence: TGCGCCAGCAGCCAAGATTTTTATGGTAGCGACAATGAGCAGTTCTTC. Translated, it gives CASSQDFYGSDNEQFF.

This chain connects TRBV30 to TRBJ2-3, with 8 bases aligning to TRBD2. This CDR3 contains 17 residues. CDR1 and CDR2 (germline): GTSNPN, SVGIG (reference sequence). Trimming took 3 bases from V and 2 from J; bases not matched to a gene: 13. The CDR3 region is CAWRAPGLAGFTDTQYF. The CDR3 coding sequence is TGTGCCTGGAGGGCCCCTGGGCTAGCGGGTTTCACAGATACGCAGTATTTT.

The chain joins TRBV9 to TRBJ2-3; 12 positions match TRBD2. The CDR3 is 17 residues long. J gave up 2 bases and V 3 bases, and 7 bases lay outside the gene matches. Germline CDR1 reads SGDLS; CDR2 reads YYNGEE. The CDR3 nucleotides are TGTGCCAGCAGCGGGACTAGCGGGGTGAGATCCACAGATACGCAGTATTTT. It translates to CASSGTSGVRSTDTQYF.

The chain has TRBV11-2 and TRBJ2-5; TRBD1 is a possible D gene (5 bases). V was cut by 0 bases and J by 9 bases, with 20 bases left in between. Germline CDR1 is SGHAT and CDR2 is FQNNGV. The CDR3 runs 16 residues. The CDR3 DNA reads as TGTGCCAGCAGCTTAGAGTGGGGCGACTCCACCCCAGCCCAGTACTTC. It yields the protein CASSLEWGDSTPAQYF.

The CDR3 nucleotides are TGTGCCAGCAGCTTATCCGGTACCGGGTCACGGAGCACAGATACGCAGTATTTT. It yields the protein CASSLSGTGSRSTDTQYF. This chain links TRBV11-3 with TRBJ2-3; D is undetermined. Deletions cut 2 bases from V and 0 bases from J, with 18 bases between. Germline V gene lookup returns CDR1 SGHNT and CDR2 YENEEA. The length of the CDR3 is 18 residues.

The chain links TRBV5-5 to TRBJ1-1; D gene unclear. Trimming left V 0 bases short and J 1 base short, with 7 bases between. Germline loops: CDR1 SGHKS, CDR2 YYEKEE (reference sequence). This CDR3 has 14 residues. CDR3 residues: CASSLVRRNTEAFF. CDR3 nucleotide sequence: TGTGCCAGCAGCTTGGTAAGGAGGAACACTGAAGCTTTCTTT.

The chain links TRBV29-1 to TRBJ1-5; a possible D gene is TRBD1 (5 bases). The germline V gene encodes CDR1 SQVTM and CDR2 ANQGSEA. With 5 bases removed from V and 5 bases from J, the gap between germline ends came to 16 bases. CDR3 length equals 14 residues. In DNA, the CDR3 is TGCAGCGTTTCCGTAGGGGCACCGGATCAGCCCCAGCATTTT. Translated: CSVSVGAPDQPQHF.

CDR3 nucleotides: TGCGCCAGCAGCATCGGGACAGGGCCAGATACGCAGTATTTT. Protein: CASSIGTGPDTQYF. V usage is TRBV5-1 and J usage is TRBJ2-3; 9 bases agree with TRBD1. CDR1 and CDR2 (germline): SGHRS, YFSETQ. With 4 bases clipped from V and 4 bases from J, the junction kept 4 bases outside the gene matches. The CDR3 is made up of 14 amino acids.

V is TRBV28 and J is TRBJ2-7; unclear D gene. The CDR3 is 13 amino acids. Germline CDR1 and CDR2: MDHEN and SYDVKM. Between the trimmed V and J ends, which lost 8 bases and 2 bases, there was a span of 13 bases. The CDR3 here is CASSLVYPYEQYF. The DNA of the CDR3 is TGTGCCAGCTCCCTGGTCTATCCCTACGAGCAGTACTTC.

This chain joins TRBV9 and TRBJ1-2; possibly TRBD1 for D (5 bases). CDR1 and CDR2 (germline): SGDLS, YYNGEE. Trimming shortened V by 3 bases and J by 6 bases, and 18 bases separated the two germline ends. The CDR3 is 15 amino acids. CDR3 nucleotides: TGTGCCAGCAGCGGCGAACTCGACAGAGGTGATGGCTACACCTTC. Its translation: CASSGELDRGDGYTF. The full variable domain, its missing parts supplied by reference TRBV9 and TRBJ1-2, is DSGVTQTPKHLITATGQRVTLRCSPRSGDLSVYWYQQSLDQGLQFLIQYYNGEERAKGNILERFSAQQFPDLHSELNLSSLELGDSALYFCASSGELDRGDGYTFGSGTRLTVV.

Here the CDR3 DNA reads TGTGCCAGCAGTCGGCGAGGGGGAGGTGTGAATGAGCAGTTCTTC. Its translation is CASSRRGGGVNEQFF. J is TRBJ2-1 and V is TRBV28; D might be TRBD1 or TRBD2, each matching 6 bases. This CDR3 spans 15 amino acids. Trimming removed 5 bases at V and 7 bases at J, with 18 bases between. Germline values: CDR1 MDHEN, CDR2 SYDVKM.

This clone was counted once. The chain joins TRBV7-9 to TRBJ1-5, with no clear D. The CDR3 contains 14 residues. Germline V gene data show CDR1 as SEHNR and CDR2 as FQNEAQ (reference sequence). V was clipped by 4 bases and J by 6 bases, with 13 bases between them. The chain's CDR3 is CASSSTAGGQPQHF. DNA for the CDR3: TGTGCCAGCAGCTCGACCGCGGGTGGTCAGCCCCAGCATTTT.

The chain couples TRBV12-3 or TRBV12-4 to TRBJ2-7; TRBD2 is a possible D gene (6 bases). This CDR3 has 13 amino acids. The V end was cut by 5 bases, the J end by 2 bases, with 10 bases between. CDR3 coding DNA: TGTGCCAGCAGTAGCGGGCCCCCCTACGAGCAGTACTTC. Protein sequence: CASSSGPPYEQYF.

CDR3 sequence: CASTEGSSYNSPLHF. Written as DNA, the CDR3 is TGTGCCAGCACGGAGGGTAGCTCCTATAATTCACCCCTCCACTTT. The chain has TRBV2 and TRBJ1-6; D gene ambiguous. Germline V CDR1 and CDR2: SNHLY, FYNNEI. The CDR3 covers 15 residues. V dropped 7 bases and J dropped 0 bases, with 10 bases sitting between them.

Only a few counts were recorded for this clone. The V gene is TRBV6-5, the J gene TRBJ2-2, with D possibly matching TRBD1 (5 bases). This CDR3 region has 13 residues. CDR1 and CDR2 (germline): MNHEY, SVGAGI. Deletions cut 6 bases from V and 7 bases from J, with 12 bases between. The DNA for the CDR3 is TGTGCCAGCAGACTGCAGGGTAACGGGGAGCTGTTTTTT. Its translation is CASRLQGNGELFF.

The chain couples TRBV29-1 to TRBJ1-5, with D hard to call. V shed 3 bases and J shed 3 bases, with 6 bases lying between them. Germline CDR1 and CDR2: SQVTM and ANQGSEA. The CDR3 consists of 12 residues. The chain's CDR3 is CSVEEFNQPQHF. CDR3 DNA: TGCAGCGTTGAGGAGTTCAATCAGCCCCAGCATTTT.

V is TRBV7-9 and J is TRBJ1-1; 8 bases fit TRBD1. This CDR3 is built from 15 residues. The trim removed 5 bases at V and 4 bases at J, leaving 9 bases unmatched. The V gene's germline CDR1 is SEHNR and CDR2 FQNEAQ (reference sequence). The CDR3 loop is CASSLFWDRPTEAFF. CDR3 DNA: TGTGCCAGCAGCCTGTTCTGGGACAGGCCCACTGAAGCTTTCTTT.

The gene calls are TRBV10-3 and TRBJ1-2; tentative D call: TRBD1 (5 bases). Looked up from germline, CDR1 is ENHRY and CDR2 is SYGVKD. This CDR3 contains 13 residues. The V end lost 8 bases, the J end lost 4 bases, and 14 bases lay between the germline ends. CDR3: CAIGTDGGYGYTF. Written as DNA, the CDR3 is TGTGCCATCGGGACCGACGGCGGCTATGGCTACACCTTC.

The sample holds one count of this clone. This chain uses TRBV12-3 or TRBV12-4 with TRBJ1-2; D gene unclear. The CDR3 consists of 12 residues. V gave up 4 bases and J gave up 8 bases, with 11 bases separating them. CDR3 nucleotides: TGTGCCAGCAGTTCATTGTCGGGGGGCTACACCTTC. Amino acids: CASSSLSGGYTF.

CDR3 sequence reads: CASSQVKGGRGSYEQYF. The CDR3 nucleotides are TGTGCCAGCAGCCAAGTTAAGGGGGGGCGCGGGTCCTACGAGCAGTACTTC. The V gene is TRBV3-1 (or the pseudogene TRBV3-2), the J gene TRBJ2-7; the D gene is possibly TRBD2 (7 bases). With 1 base removed from V and 1 base from J, the gap between germline ends came to 17 bases. Germline CDR1 is LGHDT and CDR2 is YNNKEL (reference sequence). The CDR3 sequence is 17 residues long.

V usage is TRBV6-6 and J usage is TRBJ1-3, with a weak D call TRBD1 (6 bases). V lost 7 bases, J lost 0 bases, and 13 bases lay in between. Germline-derived CDR1 and CDR2 are MNHNY and SVGAGI (reference sequence). The length of the CDR3 is 15 residues. This CDR3 reads CASTGQLVSGNTIYF. In nucleotides, the CDR3 is TGTGCCAGCACAGGACAGCTCGTCTCTGGAAACACCATATATTTT.

As for this clone: At one boundary the junction diverges from the germline segment, which might be a read error. The J gene is TRBJ2-7, the V gene TRBV15; 9 bases are a match to TRBD1. Germline CDR1 is LNHNV and CDR2 is YYDKDF (reference sequence). The CDR3 contains 15 residues. Here the CDR3 DNA reads TGTGCCACCAGCCGAGAGAACAGGGGGCTCGCCGAGCAGTACTTC. This codes for CATSRENRGLAEQYF.

Notes on this clone: This CDR3 is missing its conserved last phenylalanine or tryptophan, likely due to a read error. No DNA is shown, since the ends of the CDR3 on it are uncertain; the CDR3 is the one TCRdb lists. V usage is TRBV20-1 and J usage is TRBJ2-7. Germline V gene data show CDR1 as DFQATT and CDR2 as SNEGSKA (reference sequence). The CDR3 comprises 11 residues, both ends counted. CDR3 sequence reads: CSARLGPSLVD.

This clone was found once. V and J are TRBV28 and TRBJ2-7, with D possibly being TRBD1 (6 bases). CDR1 and CDR2 (germline): MDHEN, SYDVKM. The CDR3 has 16 residues. V shed 6 bases and J shed 0 bases, with 18 bases lying between them. The CDR3 loop reads CASSFTLDRLSYEQYF. Here the CDR3 DNA reads TGTGCCAGCAGCTTCACTCTAGACAGGCTCTCCTACGAGCAGTACTTC.

V usage is TRBV23-1 and J usage is TRBJ1-5; TRBD1 might be the D (6 bases). TRBV23-1 is recorded as an ORF, its role being uncertain. V was shortened by 7 bases and J by 6 bases, with 10 bases between the two germline ends. The CDR3 runs to 12 residues. DNA for the CDR3: TGCGCCAGCAATACAGGGTCTCAGCCCCAGCATTTT. Translating gives CASNTGSQPQHF.